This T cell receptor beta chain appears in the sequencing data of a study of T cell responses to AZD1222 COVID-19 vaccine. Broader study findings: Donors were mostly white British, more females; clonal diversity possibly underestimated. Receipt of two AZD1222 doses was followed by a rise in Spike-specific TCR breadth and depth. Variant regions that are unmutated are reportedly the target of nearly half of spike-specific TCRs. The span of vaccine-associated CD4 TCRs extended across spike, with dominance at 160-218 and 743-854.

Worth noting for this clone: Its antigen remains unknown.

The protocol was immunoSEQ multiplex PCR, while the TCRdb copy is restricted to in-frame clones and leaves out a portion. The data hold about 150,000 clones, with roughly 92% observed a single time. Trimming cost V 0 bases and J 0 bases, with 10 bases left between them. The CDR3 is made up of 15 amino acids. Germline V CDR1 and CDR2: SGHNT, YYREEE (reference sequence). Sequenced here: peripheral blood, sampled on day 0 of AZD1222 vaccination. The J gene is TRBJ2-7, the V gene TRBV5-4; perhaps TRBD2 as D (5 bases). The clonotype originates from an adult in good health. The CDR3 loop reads CASSLEDSASYEQYF. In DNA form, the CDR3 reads TGTGCCAGCAGCTTGGAAGATAGCGCCTCCTACGAGCAGTACTTC.